These 22 T cell receptor beta chains were all obtained from the same sample, sequenced in a study of memory CD4+ T cells and cytomegalovirus serostatus (dated by TCRdb to about 2019). Receptor amplification or capture employed the immunoSEQ multiplex PCR assay. Drawn from immuneACCESS, this table holds only the in-frame rearrangements with V and J called that TCRdb kept. Clones are partly lost; checked studies trace under half to an unresolved V gene and leave the rest unexplained. Within this sample are roughly 76,000 clones, with around 80% of them counted one time only. 2.6% of the sample rests with the top ten. Single viable CD3+CD4+CD8-CD45RO+ cells were sorted as memory CD4+ T cells on a FACSAria II. Sequenced: memory CD4+ T cells from blood. The receptors were sampled from an adult in good health and CMV-seropositive.

The chain has TRBV5-1 and TRBJ1-1; tentative D call: TRBD1 (6 bases). Germline lookup yields CDR1 SGHRS and CDR2 YFSETQ. The CDR3 covers 13 residues. Trimming removed 4 bases from V and 3 bases from J, with 10 bases in between. For the CDR3, the DNA is TGCGCCAGCAGCCCCAAGGGGGACACTGAAGCTTTCTTT. It is translated as CASSPKGDTEAFF.

This clone has a handful of counts. This chain connects TRBV28 to TRBJ2-2, with D maybe TRBD1 (5 bases). Germline values: CDR1 MDHEN, CDR2 SYDVKM. The CDR3 length is 15 residues. Trimming shortened V by 3 bases and J by 3 bases, and 11 bases separated the two germline ends. CDR3 sequence: CASSFLGADTGELFF. CDR3 DNA: TGTGCCAGCAGTTTTCTAGGGGCCGACACCGGGGAGCTGTTTTTT.

This rearrangement joins TRBV11-2 to TRBJ1-1; possibly TRBD1 for D (5 bases). Trimming removed 1 base at V and 6 bases at J, with 9 bases between. The CDR3 spans 13 residues. Germline V lookup: CDR1 SGHAT, CDR2 FQNNGV. For the CDR3, the DNA is TGTGCCAGCAGCTTAGTAGGGGAAGCTGAAGCTTTCTTT. It yields the protein CASSLVGEAEAFF.

This clone was seen a handful of times. The chain couples TRBV18 to TRBJ1-2; D gene ambiguous. V lost 6 bases, J lost 8 bases, and 13 bases lay in between. Germline values: CDR1 KGHSH, CDR2 LQKENI. This CDR3 comprises 12 residues. The CDR3 is CASSRIGGGYTF. The CDR3 nucleotides are TGTGCCAGCTCTCGAATTGGAGGGGGCTACACCTTC.

The gene calls are TRBV27 and TRBJ1-5; tentative D call: TRBD1 (6 bases). The germline V gene encodes CDR1 MNHEY and CDR2 SMNVEV (reference sequence). The CDR3 spans 14 residues. V gave up 4 bases and J gave up 9 bases, with 16 bases separating them. The CDR3 loop is CASSSRVEGVPQHF. As DNA, the CDR3 is TGTGCCAGCAGTTCAAGGGTCGAGGGGGTGCCCCAGCATTTT.

The chain has TRBV6-5 and TRBJ2-1, with 8 bases aligning to TRBD1. The junction had 4 bases not matched to a gene; V was cut back by 11 bases and J by 1 base. Germline-derived CDR1 and CDR2 are MNHEY and SVGAGI. The CDR3 consists of 13 residues. DNA of the CDR3: TGTGCCGCAGGGGGCGGTTCCTACAATGAGCAGTTCTTC. Translated: CAAGGGSYNEQFF.

The rearrangement links TRBV27 to TRBJ1-1; 9 bases align to TRBD1. Germline values: CDR1 MNHEY, CDR2 SMNVEV (reference sequence). The trim removed 8 bases at V and 3 bases at J, leaving 13 bases unmatched. The CDR3 extends over 16 amino acids. The CDR3 protein is CASESRDRVGYTEAFF. The CDR3 nucleotides read TGTGCCAGCGAATCCCGGGACAGGGTCGGATACACTGAAGCTTTCTTT.

This rearrangement joins TRBV2 to TRBJ2-2, with a weak D call TRBD2 (5 bases). The V gene's germline CDR1 is SNHLY and CDR2 FYNNEI. The CDR3 contains 14 residues. Trimming left V 2 bases short and J 7 bases short, with 11 bases between. The CDR3 loop reads CASSERHRDGELFF. CDR3 nucleotides: TGTGCCAGCAGTGAAAGACATCGGGACGGGGAGCTGTTTTTT. The full variable domain, its missing parts supplied by reference TRBV2 and TRBJ2-2, is EPEVTQTPSHQVTQMGQEVILRCVPISNHLYFYWYRQILGQKVEFLVSFYNNEISEKSEIFDDQFSVERPDGSNFTLKIRSTKLEDSAMYFCASSERHRDGELFFGEGSRLTVL.

The V and J genes are TRBV5-4 and TRBJ2-5, with D hard to call. V lost 2 bases and J lost 5, with 13 bases in between. This CDR3 contains 14 residues. Germline V gene sequence: CDR1 SGHNT, CDR2 YYREEE (reference sequence). The CDR3 region is CASSFLGEAETQYF. Here the CDR3 DNA reads TGTGCCAGCAGCTTCCTGGGTGAGGCGGAGACCCAGTACTTC.

The rearrangement links TRBV9 to TRBJ1-1; tentative D call: TRBD1 (6 bases). Germline V lookup: CDR1 SGDLS, CDR2 YYNGEE. This CDR3 is built from 15 residues. V was trimmed by 0 bases and J by 2 bases, leaving 11 bases between them. The CDR3 region is CASSVAGARNTEAFF. The CDR3 DNA follows: TGTGCCAGCAGCGTAGCGGGGGCGAGAAACACTGAAGCTTTCTTT.

This clone was seen a few times. This sequence joins TRBV6-4 and TRBJ1-2; 7 positions agree with TRBD1. The V gene end was trimmed by 7 bases and the J gene end by 1 base; junction bases not matched to a gene: 6. Per germline, CDR1 MRHNA and CDR2 SNTAGT. The CDR3 consists of 14 residues. The CDR3 protein is CASIYRGHNYGYTF. The CDR3 coding sequence is TGTGCCAGCATTTACAGGGGCCATAACTATGGCTACACCTTC.

The rearrangement uses TRBV9 and TRBJ1-3, with D unclear. V was cut by 1 base and J by 0 bases, with 5 bases left in between. Germline loops: CDR1 SGDLS, CDR2 YYNGEE. CDR3 size: 14 residues. The CDR3 nucleotides are TGTGCCAGCAGCGTATTGGACTCTGGAAACACCATATATTTT. Protein: CASSVLDSGNTIYF.

The V and J genes are TRBV25-1 and TRBJ2-5; 15 nucleotides align to TRBD2. This CDR3 spans 14 amino acids. J was trimmed by 3 bases and V by 8 bases; bases with no gene match: 1. Germline V gene lookup returns CDR1 MGHDK and CDR2 SYGVNS. The chain's CDR3 is CASRTSGGEETQYF. Here the CDR3 DNA reads TGTGCCAGCCGGACTAGCGGGGGGGAAGAGACCCAGTACTTC.

This chain links TRBV5-1 with TRBJ2-1, with 14 positions matching TRBD2. J was trimmed by 8 bases and V by 5 bases; bases with no gene match: 0. Germline CDR1 reads SGHRS; CDR2 reads YFSETQ. The CDR3 runs 13 residues. This chain's CDR3 is CASRGLAGDEQFF. The CDR3 DNA reads TGCGCCAGCAGGGGACTAGCGGGAGATGAGCAGTTCTTC.

The chain links TRBV27 to TRBJ2-1; D unresolved. Per the germline V gene, CDR1 is MNHEY and CDR2 is SMNVEV (reference sequence). The CDR3 sequence is 12 residues long. The V end was cut by 4 bases, the J end by 9 bases, with 10 bases between. CDR3 sequence reads: CASSYSVGEQFF. The CDR3 DNA reads TGTGCCAGCAGTTACTCGGTGGGTGAGCAGTTCTTC.

In its sample, this clone was seen once. The chain uses TRBV7-8 and TRBJ1-5, with D uncertain. Germline V lookup: CDR1 SGHVS, CDR2 FQNEAQ. This CDR3 is built from 17 residues. V was pared by 4 bases and J by 4 bases, with 20 bases between. The CDR3 DNA follows: TGTGCCAGCAGCTCGAGGGAGGACGGATTCCGAAATCAGCCCCAGCATTTT. It encodes CASSSREDGFRNQPQHF.

This clone was seen only a few times. The rearrangement joins TRBV2 to TRBJ1-2; 8 positions match TRBD1. CDR1 and CDR2 from the germline V gene are SNHLY and FYNNEI. The V segment lost 3 bases and the J segment 4 bases; nucleotides outside the gene matches: 4. This CDR3 has 14 amino acids. CDR3 in DNA: TGTGCCAGCAGTGAGGTGGGGACAGGCTATGGCTACACCTTC. Its protein is CASSEVGTGYGYTF.

This sequence joins TRBV5-6 and TRBJ1-4, with 7 bases fitting TRBD1. The CDR3 consists of 16 residues. Germline values: CDR1 SGHDT, CDR2 YYEEEE. V trimming: 4 bases; J trimming: 5 bases; junction bases outside the gene matches: 11. CDR3 bases: TGTGCCAGCAGCAATTTAGAGGGGGCGTGGAATGAAAAACTGTTTTTT. Its protein product is CASSNLEGAWNEKLFF.

This clone was recorded only once. The rearrangement links TRBV4-3 to TRBJ2-1; D remains unclear. Germline assignment: CDR1 LGHNA and CDR2 YSLEER. Trimming stripped 1 base from V and 4 bases from J, with 2 bases between. The CDR3 spans 12 residues. The CDR3: CASSQVYNEQFF. CDR3 DNA sequence: TGCGCCAGCAGCCAAGTGTACAATGAGCAGTTCTTC.

CDR3 DNA sequence: TGTGCCAGCTCTTTCCAAGAGACCCAGTACTTC. Translating gives CASSFQETQYF. The chain links TRBV6-1 to TRBJ2-5; D gene ambiguous. CDR3 length: 11 amino acids. Germline V gives CDR1 MNHNS, CDR2 SASEGT. Trimming took off 8 bases at V and 1 base at J, with 5 bases between the two ends.

This clone was seen a few times. The V gene is TRBV7-2, the J gene TRBJ1-3; D not resolved. Trimming took 1 base from V and 0 from J, leaving 7 bases between them. Germline V gene data show CDR1 as SGHTA and CDR2 as FQGNSA. This CDR3 has 15 residues. For the CDR3, the DNA is TGTGCCAGCAGCTTAGGGGGTTTCTCTGGAAACACCATATATTTT. Amino acid sequence: CASSLGGFSGNTIYF.

This clone was seen a handful of times. The chain uses TRBV18 and TRBJ1-1; D gene uncertain. Germline V lookup: CDR1 KGHSH, CDR2 LQKENI. The CDR3 has 15 amino acids. Trimming took off 3 bases at V and 0 bases at J, with 11 bases between the two ends. CDR3 residues: CASSPLPALNTEAFF. The CDR3 bases are TGTGCCAGCTCACCCCTTCCAGCATTGAACACTGAAGCTTTCTTT.